The TCR beta chain described here comes from a study of T cells and Merkel cell carcinoma outcomes. Study observations and caveats: Merkel cell carcinoma outcomes were reportedly predicted by repertoire and T-cell density.

In regard to this clone: Its target is unknown.

Profiled with immunoSEQ multiplex PCR; TCRdb holds only in-frame clones, not every one. The repertoire has about 15,000 clones, around 87% of them found once; the top ten carry less than 9.5%. Trimming cost V 2 bases and J 4 bases, with 3 bases left between them. This CDR3 region has 11 residues. In germline, CDR1 is DFQATT, CDR2 SNEGSKA (reference sequence). This chain connects TRBV20-1 to TRBJ1-3; the D is unclear. The sample was tumor tissue from Merkel cell carcinoma. The source of this sequence is a human donor with Merkel cell carcinoma. CDR3 loop: CSARRGNTIYF. The CDR3, as DNA: TGCAGTGCTAGAAGGGGAAACACCATATATTTT.